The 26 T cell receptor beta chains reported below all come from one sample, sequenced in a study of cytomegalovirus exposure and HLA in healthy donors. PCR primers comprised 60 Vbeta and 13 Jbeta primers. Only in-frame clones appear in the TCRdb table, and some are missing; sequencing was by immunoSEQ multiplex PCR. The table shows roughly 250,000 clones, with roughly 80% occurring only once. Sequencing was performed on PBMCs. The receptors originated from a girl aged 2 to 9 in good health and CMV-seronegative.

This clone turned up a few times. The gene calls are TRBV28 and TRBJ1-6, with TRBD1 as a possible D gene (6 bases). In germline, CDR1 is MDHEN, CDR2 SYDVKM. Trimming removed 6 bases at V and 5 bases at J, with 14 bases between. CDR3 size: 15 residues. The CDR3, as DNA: TGTGCCAGCAGCCAGGGGTTCCTTCATAATTCACCCCTCCACTTT. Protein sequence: CASSQGFLHNSPLHF.

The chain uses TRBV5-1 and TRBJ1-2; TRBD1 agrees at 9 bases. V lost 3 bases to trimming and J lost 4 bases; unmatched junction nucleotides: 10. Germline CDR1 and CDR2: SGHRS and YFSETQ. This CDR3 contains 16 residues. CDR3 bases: TGCGCCAGCAGCTCCGGGGACAGGGATCATACCTATGGCTACACCTTC. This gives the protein CASSSGDRDHTYGYTF.

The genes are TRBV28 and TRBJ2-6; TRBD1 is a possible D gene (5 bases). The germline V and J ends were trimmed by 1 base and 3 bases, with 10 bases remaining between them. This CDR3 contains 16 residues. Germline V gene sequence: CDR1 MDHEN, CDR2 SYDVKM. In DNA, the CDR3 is TGTGCCAGCAGTTTATATCCGCAGGGTGGGGCCAACGTCCTGACTTTC. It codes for CASSLYPQGGANVLTF.

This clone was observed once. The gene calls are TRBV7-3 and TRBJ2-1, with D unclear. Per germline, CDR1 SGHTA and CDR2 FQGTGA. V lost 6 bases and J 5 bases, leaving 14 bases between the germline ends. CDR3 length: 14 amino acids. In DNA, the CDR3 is TGTGCCAGCAGGACTCCCAGTGAGGACAATGAGCAGTTCTTC. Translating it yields CASRTPSEDNEQFF.

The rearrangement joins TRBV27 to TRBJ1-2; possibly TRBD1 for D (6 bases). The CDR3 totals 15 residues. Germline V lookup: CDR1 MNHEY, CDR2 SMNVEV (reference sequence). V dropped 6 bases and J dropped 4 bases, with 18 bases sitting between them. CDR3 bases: TGTGCCAGCAGCGCTATTCGAGGACAGATCTATGGCTACACCTTC. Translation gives CASSAIRGQIYGYTF.

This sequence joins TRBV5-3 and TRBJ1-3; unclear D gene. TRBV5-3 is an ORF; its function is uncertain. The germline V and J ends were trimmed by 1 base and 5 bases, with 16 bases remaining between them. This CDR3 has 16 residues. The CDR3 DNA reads TGTGCCAGAAGCTTGTCGGTTGGGTGGAGGAGAAACACCATATATTTT. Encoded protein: CARSLSVGWRRNTIYF.

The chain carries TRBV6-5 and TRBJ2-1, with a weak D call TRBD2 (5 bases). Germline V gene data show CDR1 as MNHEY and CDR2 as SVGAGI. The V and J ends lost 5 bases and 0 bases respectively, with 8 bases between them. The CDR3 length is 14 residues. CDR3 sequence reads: CASSGLDSYNEQFF. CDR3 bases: TGTGCCAGCAGTGGACTCGACTCCTACAATGAGCAGTTCTTC.

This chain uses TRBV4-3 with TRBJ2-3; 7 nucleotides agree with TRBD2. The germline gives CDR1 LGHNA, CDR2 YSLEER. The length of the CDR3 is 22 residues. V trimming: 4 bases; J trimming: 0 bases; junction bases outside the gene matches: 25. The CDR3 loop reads CASSRRSGSLGLADPSTDTQYF. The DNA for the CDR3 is TGCGCCAGCAGCCGGAGGAGTGGTTCATTGGGTCTAGCGGATCCTAGCACAGATACGCAGTATTTT.

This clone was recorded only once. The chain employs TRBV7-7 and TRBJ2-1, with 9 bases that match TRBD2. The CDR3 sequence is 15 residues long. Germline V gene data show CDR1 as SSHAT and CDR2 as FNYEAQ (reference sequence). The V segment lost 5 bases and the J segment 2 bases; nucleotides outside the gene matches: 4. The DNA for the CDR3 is TGTGCCAGCAGCGACATAGCGGGGGCCTACAATGAGCAGTTCTTC. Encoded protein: CASSDIAGAYNEQFF.

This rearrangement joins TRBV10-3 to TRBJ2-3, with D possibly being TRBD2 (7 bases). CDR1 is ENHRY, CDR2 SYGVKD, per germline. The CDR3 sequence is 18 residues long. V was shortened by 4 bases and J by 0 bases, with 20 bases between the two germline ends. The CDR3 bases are TGTGCCATCAGTGGTTTGGGGGGGGCTAGCGGAAGCACAGATACGCAGTATTTT. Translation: CAISGLGGASGSTDTQYF.

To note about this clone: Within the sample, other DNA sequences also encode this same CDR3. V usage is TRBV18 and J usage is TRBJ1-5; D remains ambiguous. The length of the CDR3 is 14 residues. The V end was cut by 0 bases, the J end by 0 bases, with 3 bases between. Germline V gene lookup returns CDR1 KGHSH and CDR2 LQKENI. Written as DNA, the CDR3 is TGTGCCAGCTCACCACCTTATAGCAATCAGCCCCAGCATTTT. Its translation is CASSPPYSNQPQHF.

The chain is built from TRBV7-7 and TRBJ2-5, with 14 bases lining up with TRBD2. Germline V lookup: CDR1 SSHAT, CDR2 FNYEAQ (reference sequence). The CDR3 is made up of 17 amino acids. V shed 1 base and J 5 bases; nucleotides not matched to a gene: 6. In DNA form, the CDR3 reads TGTGCCAGCAGCTTAGTCGGACTAGCGGGAGGTGGTGAGACCCAGTACTTC. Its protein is CASSLVGLAGGGETQYF.

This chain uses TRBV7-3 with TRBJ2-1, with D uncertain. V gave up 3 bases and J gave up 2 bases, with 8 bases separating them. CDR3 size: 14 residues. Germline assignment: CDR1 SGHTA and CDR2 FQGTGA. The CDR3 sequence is CASSFSGTYNEQFF. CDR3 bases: TGTGCCAGCAGCTTTTCCGGTACCTACAATGAGCAGTTCTTC. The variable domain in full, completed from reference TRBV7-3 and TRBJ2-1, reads GAGVSQTPSNKVTEKGKYVELRCDPISGHTALYWYRQSLGQGPEFLIYFQGTGAADDSGLPNDRFFAVRPEGSVSTLKIQRTERGDSAVYLCASSFSGTYNEQFFGPGTRLTVL.

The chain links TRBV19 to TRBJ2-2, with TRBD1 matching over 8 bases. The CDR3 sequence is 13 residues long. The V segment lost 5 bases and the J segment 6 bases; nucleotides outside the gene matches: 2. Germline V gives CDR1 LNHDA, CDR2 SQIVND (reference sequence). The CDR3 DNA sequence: TGTGCCAGTAGTGGACAGGGCGCCGGGGAGCTGTTTTTT. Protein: CASSGQGAGELFF.

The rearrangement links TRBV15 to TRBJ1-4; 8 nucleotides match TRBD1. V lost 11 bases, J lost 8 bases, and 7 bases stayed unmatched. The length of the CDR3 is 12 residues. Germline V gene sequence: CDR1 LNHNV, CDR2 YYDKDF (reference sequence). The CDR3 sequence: CAARTGYEKLFF. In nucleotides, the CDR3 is TGTGCCGCCCGGACAGGGTACGAAAAACTGTTTTTT.

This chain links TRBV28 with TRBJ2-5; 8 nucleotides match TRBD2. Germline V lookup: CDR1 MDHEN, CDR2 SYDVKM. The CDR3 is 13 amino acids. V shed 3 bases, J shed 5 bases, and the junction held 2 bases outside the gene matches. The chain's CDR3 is CASSFPSGETQYF. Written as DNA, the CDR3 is TGTGCCAGCAGTTTCCCTAGCGGGGAGACCCAGTACTTC.

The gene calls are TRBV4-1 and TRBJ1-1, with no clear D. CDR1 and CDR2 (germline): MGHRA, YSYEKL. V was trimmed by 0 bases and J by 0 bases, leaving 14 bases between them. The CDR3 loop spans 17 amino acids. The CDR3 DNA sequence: TGCGCCAGCAGCCAAGACTACGGAGGGTGCCTGAACACTGAAGCTTTCTTT. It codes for CASSQDYGGCLNTEAFF.

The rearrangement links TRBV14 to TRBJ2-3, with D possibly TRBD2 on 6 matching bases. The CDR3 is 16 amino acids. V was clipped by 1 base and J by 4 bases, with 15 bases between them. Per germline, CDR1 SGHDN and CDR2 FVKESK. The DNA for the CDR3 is TGTGCCAGCAGCCAAGTAGGCGGGGTTGCCGCAGATACGCAGTATTTT. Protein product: CASSQVGGVAADTQYF. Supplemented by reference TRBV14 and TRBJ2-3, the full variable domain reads EAGVTQFPSHSVIEKGQTVTLRCDPISGHDNLYWYRRVMGKEIKFLLHFVKESKQDESGMPNNRFLAERTGGTYSTLKVQPAELEDSGVYFCASSQVGGVAADTQYFGPGTRLTVL.

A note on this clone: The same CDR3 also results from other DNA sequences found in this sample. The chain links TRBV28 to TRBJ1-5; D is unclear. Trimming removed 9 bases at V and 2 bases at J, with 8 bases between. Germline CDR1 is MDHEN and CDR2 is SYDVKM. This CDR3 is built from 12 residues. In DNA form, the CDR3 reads TGTGCCAGTAGCCCCGGCAATCAGCCCCAGCATTTT. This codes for CASSPGNQPQHF.

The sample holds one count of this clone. This CDR3 is CASLGQGATGELFF. The CDR3 DNA is TGTGCCAGCTTGGGACAGGGGGCTACCGGGGAGCTGTTTTTT. The rearrangement joins TRBV2 to TRBJ2-2; 12 bases are a match to TRBD1. Germline V gene lookup returns CDR1 SNHLY and CDR2 FYNNEI. The CDR3 has 14 residues. Losses at the gene ends were 8 bases for V and 5 bases for J; bases not matched to a gene: 3.

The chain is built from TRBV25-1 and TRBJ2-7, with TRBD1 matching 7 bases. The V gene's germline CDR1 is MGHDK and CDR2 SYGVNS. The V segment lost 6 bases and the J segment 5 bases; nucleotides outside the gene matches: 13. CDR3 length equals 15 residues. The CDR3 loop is CASRSVTGKIHEQYF. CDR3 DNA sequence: TGTGCCAGCAGATCCGTGACAGGGAAAATCCACGAGCAGTACTTC.

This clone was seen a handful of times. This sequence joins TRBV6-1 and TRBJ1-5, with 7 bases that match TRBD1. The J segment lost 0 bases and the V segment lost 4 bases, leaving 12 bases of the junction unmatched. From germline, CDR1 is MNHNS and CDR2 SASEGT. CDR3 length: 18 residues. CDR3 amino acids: CASSGRRRDSYSNQPQHF. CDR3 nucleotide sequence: TGTGCCAGCAGTGGAAGACGAAGGGACAGTTATAGCAATCAGCCCCAGCATTTT.

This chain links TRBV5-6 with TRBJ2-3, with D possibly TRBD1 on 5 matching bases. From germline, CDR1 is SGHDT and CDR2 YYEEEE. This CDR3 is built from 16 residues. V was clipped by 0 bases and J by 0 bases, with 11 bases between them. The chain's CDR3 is CASSLGTGLSTDTQYF. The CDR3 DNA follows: TGTGCCAGCAGCTTGGGAACAGGCTTAAGCACAGATACGCAGTATTTT.

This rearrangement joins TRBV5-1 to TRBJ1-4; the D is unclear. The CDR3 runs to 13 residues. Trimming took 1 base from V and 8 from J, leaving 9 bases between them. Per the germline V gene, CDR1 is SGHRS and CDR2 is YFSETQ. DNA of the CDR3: TGCGCCAGCAGCTTGCGGCAGGCAGAAAAACTGTTTTTT. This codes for CASSLRQAEKLFF. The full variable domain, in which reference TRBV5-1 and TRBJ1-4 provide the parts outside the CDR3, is KAGVTQTPRYLIKTRGQQVTLSCSPISGHRSVSWYQQTPGQGLQFLFEYFSETQRNKGNFPGRFSGRQFSNSRSEMNVSTLELGDSALYLCASSLRQAEKLFFGSGTQLSVL.

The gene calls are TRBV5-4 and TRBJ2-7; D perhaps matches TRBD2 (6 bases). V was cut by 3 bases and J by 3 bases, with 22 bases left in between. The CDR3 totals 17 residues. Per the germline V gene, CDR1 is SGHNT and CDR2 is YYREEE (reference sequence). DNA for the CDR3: TGTGCCAGCAGCTCATCGGGCGGTGGACTAAACATCTACGAGCAGTACTTC. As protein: CASSSSGGGLNIYEQYF. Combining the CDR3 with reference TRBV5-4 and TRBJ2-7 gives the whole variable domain ETGVTQSPTHLIKTRGQQVTLRCSSQSGHNTVSWYQQALGQGPQFIFQYYREEENGRGNFPPRFSGLQFPNYSSELNVNALELDDSALYLCASSSSGGGLNIYEQYFGPGTRLTVT.

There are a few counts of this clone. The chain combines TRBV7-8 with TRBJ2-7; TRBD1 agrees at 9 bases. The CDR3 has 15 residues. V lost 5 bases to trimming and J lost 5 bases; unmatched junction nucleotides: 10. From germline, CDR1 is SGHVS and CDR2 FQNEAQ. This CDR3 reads CASSRDRGFINEQYF. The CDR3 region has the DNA TGTGCCAGCAGCCGTGACAGGGGGTTTATCAACGAGCAGTACTTC.